One and the same sample provided the 21 T cell receptor beta chains below, sequenced in a study of metastatic and nonmetastatic thyroid tumors. No treatment of any kind had been given to any patient before thyroid surgery. TCRdb called clones again from the PCR reads with MiXCR. The sample has roughly 59,000 clones, 15% to 20% seen once; the top ten hold roughly a tenth. Material: blood. Receptors originate from a male donor with papillary thyroid cancer or a benign thyroid nodule (not recorded which). Some clones in this sample may be carry-over from other donors' samples.

In this sample, this clone turned up many times. One base away lies a much larger clone, so this may be a sequencing read error. The V gene is TRBV6-1, the J gene TRBJ1-3; maybe TRBD1 (6 bases). The CDR3 length is 15 residues. Per germline, CDR1 MNHNS and CDR2 SASEGT. Trimming left V 5 bases short and J 2 bases short, with 13 bases between. Here the CDR3 reads CASSRRGAPGNTIYF. The CDR3, as DNA: TGTGCCAGCAGTCGTCGGGGGGCGCCTGGAAACACCATATATTTT.

J is TRBJ2-7 and V is TRBV5-1; D uncertain. Germline CDR1 and CDR2: SGHRS and YFSETQ. V lost 4 bases and J lost 0, with 5 bases in between. CDR3 length: 12 amino acids. CDR3 nucleotides: TGCGCCAGCAGCCTCCCCTCCTACGAGCAGTACTTC. Protein sequence: CASSLPSYEQYF.

This clone was seen repeatedly, ten times or more. Other DNA sequences of this sample code for an identical CDR3. This chain joins TRBV27 and TRBJ2-3, with TRBD2 matching 9 bases. This CDR3 comprises 18 residues. The junction had 14 bases not matched to a gene; V was cut back by 5 bases and J by 2 bases. From germline, CDR1 is MNHEY and CDR2 SMNVEV (reference sequence). The CDR3 DNA is TGTGCCAGCAGTCCGTATGGGGTGGTAGCGGGGGTCACAGATACGCAGTATTTT. The encoded protein is CASSPYGVVAGVTDTQYF.

The table lists this clone with many counts. The chain employs TRBV15 and TRBJ2-5; tentatively, D is TRBD2 (5 bases). Trimming stripped 4 bases from V and 4 bases from J, with 7 bases between. This CDR3 is built from 12 residues. Germline CDR1 and CDR2: LNHNV and YYDKDF (reference sequence). The CDR3 sequence: CATSIRGETQYF. CDR3 DNA sequence: TGTGCCACCAGCATCCGGGGAGAGACCCAGTACTTC.

Worth noting for this clone: This sample also contains other DNA sequences that code for the same CDR3. V is TRBV4-2 and J is TRBJ2-7; a weak D match, TRBD1 (6 bases). The CDR3 is made up of 15 amino acids. The germline CDR1 and CDR2 sequences are LGHNA and YNFKEQ. Trimming shortened V by 0 bases and J by 0 bases, and 9 bases separated the two germline ends. The CDR3 loop reads CASSQDTGSSYEQYF. The CDR3 DNA sequence: TGTGCCAGCAGCCAAGATACAGGGAGCTCCTACGAGCAGTACTTC.

This clone has ten or more counts. The J gene is TRBJ2-3, the V gene TRBV6-5; no reliable D call. Deletions cut 0 bases from V and 2 bases from J, with 3 bases between. This CDR3 has 13 amino acids. Per the germline V gene, CDR1 is MNHEY and CDR2 is SVGAGI. Here the CDR3 DNA reads TGTGCCAGCAGTTACTCTTACACAGATACGCAGTATTTT. This sequence encodes CASSYSYTDTQYF.

This clone was counted once. This chain joins TRBV2 and TRBJ1-2; D unclear. Trimming took 3 bases from V and 0 from J, leaving 14 bases between them. The germline gives CDR1 SNHLY, CDR2 FYNNEI. CDR3 length: 16 residues. CDR3 coding DNA: TGTGCCAGCAGTGATCCGCACAGTTCCTCTAACTATGGCTACACCTTC. It encodes CASSDPHSSSNYGYTF.

The chain joins TRBV5-1 to TRBJ1-2; 10 positions agree with TRBD1. CDR3 length: 16 residues. CDR1 and CDR2 from the germline V gene are SGHRS and YFSETQ. The V gene end was trimmed by 4 bases and the J gene end by 4 bases; junction bases not matched to a gene: 10. The CDR3 here is CASSPRQGAVGYGYTF. The CDR3 nucleotides read TGCGCCAGCAGCCCCCGACAGGGGGCTGTAGGCTATGGCTACACCTTC.

This clone came up many times. The V gene is TRBV6-1, the J gene TRBJ2-3; D may be TRBD1 (5 bases). The V and J ends lost 4 bases and 4 bases respectively, with 12 bases between them. Germline CDR1 is MNHNS and CDR2 is SASEGT. The length of the CDR3 is 14 residues. CDR3 DNA sequence: TGTGCCAGCAGTGCCCAATCACAGGCAGATACGCAGTATTTT. Protein sequence: CASSAQSQADTQYF.

Comments on this clone: It may be a read error: a sequence one base away is much more abundant. This chain's CDR3 is CSAVALVGGNQPQHF. CDR3 sequence (DNA): TGCAGTGCCGTCGCTTTAGTCGGGGGCAATCAGCCCCAGCATTTT. The V gene is TRBV20-1, the J gene TRBJ1-5; D is unresolved. Trimming removed 6 bases at V and 2 bases at J, with 17 bases between. CDR1 DFQATT and CDR2 SNEGSKA come from the germline V gene (reference sequence). This CDR3 comprises 15 residues.

This clone appeared many times. The chain recombines TRBV20-1 with TRBJ2-7; 7 bases agree with TRBD1. J gave up 0 bases and V 1 base, and 3 bases lay outside the gene matches. The germline CDR1 and CDR2 sequences are DFQATT and SNEGSKA (reference sequence). CDR3 size: 14 residues. DNA of the CDR3: TGCAGTGCTAGAGTGGACAGGAGCTCCTACGAGCAGTACTTC. It yields the protein CSARVDRSSYEQYF.

The chain has TRBV19 and TRBJ1-1, with TRBD1 matching 10 bases. V dropped 7 bases and J dropped 0; count of bases not matched to a gene: 11. CDR3 size: 17 residues. Germline V gives CDR1 LNHDA, CDR2 SQIVND (reference sequence). CDR3 loop: CASIPRDRGEMNTEAFF. The CDR3 DNA reads TGTGCCAGTATACCCCGGGACAGGGGCGAGATGAACACTGAAGCTTTCTTT. The full variable domain, its missing parts supplied by reference TRBV19 and TRBJ1-1, is DGGITQSPKYLFRKEGQNVTLSCEQNLNHDAMYWYRQDPGQGLRLIYYSQIVNDFQKGDIAEGYSVSREKKESFPLTVTSAQKNPTAFYLCASIPRDRGEMNTEAFFGQGTRLTVV.

The V gene is TRBV20-1, the J gene TRBJ2-1; TRBD2 matches at 10 bases. V was pared by 0 bases and J by 8 bases, with 13 bases of the junction left unmatched. This CDR3 has 17 residues. Per the germline V gene, CDR1 is DFQATT and CDR2 is SNEGSKA (reference sequence). This chain's CDR3 is CSAREARASGRRDEQFF. In nucleotides, the CDR3 is TGCAGTGCTAGAGAGGCTCGGGCTAGCGGGAGAAGGGATGAGCAGTTCTTC.

The sample holds many counts of this clone. This rearrangement joins TRBV4-1 to TRBJ2-7; 13 bases align to TRBD2. J gave up 3 bases and V 4 bases, and 3 bases lay outside the gene matches. This CDR3 spans 15 amino acids. Per germline, CDR1 MGHRA and CDR2 YSYEKL. CDR3 sequence: CASSPGTSGVYEQYV. CDR3 sequence (DNA): TGCGCCAGCAGCCCCGGGACTAGCGGGGTCTACGAGCAGTACGTC.

The V gene is TRBV4-2, the J gene TRBJ2-5, with D possibly called TRBD1 or TRBD2 (5 bases each). V was trimmed by 1 base and J by 4 bases, leaving 16 bases between them. There are 16 residues in the CDR3. CDR1 and CDR2 from the germline V gene are LGHNA and YNFKEQ. The CDR3 protein is CASSQVGAEGSETQYF. The CDR3 region has the DNA TGTGCCAGCAGCCAAGTTGGGGCAGAGGGTTCAGAGACCCAGTACTTC.

This clone appeared many times. The chain employs TRBV6-2 or TRBV6-3 and TRBJ2-1; D gene unclear. In germline, CDR1 is MNHEY, CDR2 SVGEGT. CDR3 length: 13 residues. With 6 bases removed from V and 0 bases from J, the gap between germline ends came to 6 bases. The CDR3: CASSSDSYNEQFF. In DNA, the CDR3 is TGTGCCAGCAGCAGCGACTCCTACAATGAGCAGTTCTTC.

By share, this clone ranks as medium-sized. This chain joins TRBV30 and TRBJ2-7; the D gene is possibly TRBD2 (7 bases). Trimming stripped 2 bases from V and 1 base from J, with 12 bases between. The CDR3 covers 14 residues. From germline, CDR1 is GTSNPN and CDR2 SVGIG (reference sequence). This CDR3 reads CAWSRGGTSYEQYF. The CDR3 bases are TGTGCCTGGAGTAGGGGGGGGACTTCCTACGAGCAGTACTTC.

This clone was detected a few times. This clone may be a read error of a much larger clone one base away. The chain employs TRBV7-3 and TRBJ2-3, with D possibly called TRBD1 or TRBD2 (5 bases each). The germline V gene encodes CDR1 SGHTA and CDR2 FQGTGA. The CDR3 extends over 16 amino acids. V was clipped by 5 bases and J by 0 bases, with 15 bases between them. The CDR3 reads CASSRGIGGSTDTQYF. DNA for the CDR3: TGTGCCAGCAGCCGGGGCATTGGGGGTAGCACAGATACGCAGTATTTT.

This clone was counted ten times or more. This chain joins TRBV6-1 and TRBJ2-2; possible D gene TRBD2, 5 bases. V lost 2 bases to trimming and J lost 1 base, with 8 bases between them. The V gene's germline CDR1 is MNHNS and CDR2 SASEGT. This CDR3 has 15 residues. This chain's CDR3 is CASSERAGNTGELFF. CDR3 DNA: TGTGCCAGCAGTGAAAGGGCGGGGAACACCGGGGAGCTGTTTTTT.

This clone was detected many times. The CDR3 loop is CASSYSNLAQTDTQYF. CDR3 DNA sequence: TGTGCCAGCAGTTACTCGAATCTAGCTCAAACAGATACGCAGTATTTT. This chain connects TRBV6-5 to TRBJ2-3; perhaps TRBD2 as D (5 bases). The CDR3 spans 16 residues. Per the germline V gene, CDR1 is MNHEY and CDR2 is SVGAGI. The V and J ends lost 0 bases and 3 bases respectively, with 13 bases between them.

This clone was seen ten or more times. This chain connects TRBV15 to TRBJ2-2; D not certain. The germline V and J ends were trimmed by 5 bases and 3 bases, with 13 bases remaining between them. Germline V lookup: CDR1 LNHNV, CDR2 YYDKDF (reference sequence). This CDR3 region has 15 residues. CDR3 bases: TGTGCCACCAGCGACGGTCTCGGCGACACCGGGGAGCTGTTTTTT. Its protein is CATSDGLGDTGELFF.